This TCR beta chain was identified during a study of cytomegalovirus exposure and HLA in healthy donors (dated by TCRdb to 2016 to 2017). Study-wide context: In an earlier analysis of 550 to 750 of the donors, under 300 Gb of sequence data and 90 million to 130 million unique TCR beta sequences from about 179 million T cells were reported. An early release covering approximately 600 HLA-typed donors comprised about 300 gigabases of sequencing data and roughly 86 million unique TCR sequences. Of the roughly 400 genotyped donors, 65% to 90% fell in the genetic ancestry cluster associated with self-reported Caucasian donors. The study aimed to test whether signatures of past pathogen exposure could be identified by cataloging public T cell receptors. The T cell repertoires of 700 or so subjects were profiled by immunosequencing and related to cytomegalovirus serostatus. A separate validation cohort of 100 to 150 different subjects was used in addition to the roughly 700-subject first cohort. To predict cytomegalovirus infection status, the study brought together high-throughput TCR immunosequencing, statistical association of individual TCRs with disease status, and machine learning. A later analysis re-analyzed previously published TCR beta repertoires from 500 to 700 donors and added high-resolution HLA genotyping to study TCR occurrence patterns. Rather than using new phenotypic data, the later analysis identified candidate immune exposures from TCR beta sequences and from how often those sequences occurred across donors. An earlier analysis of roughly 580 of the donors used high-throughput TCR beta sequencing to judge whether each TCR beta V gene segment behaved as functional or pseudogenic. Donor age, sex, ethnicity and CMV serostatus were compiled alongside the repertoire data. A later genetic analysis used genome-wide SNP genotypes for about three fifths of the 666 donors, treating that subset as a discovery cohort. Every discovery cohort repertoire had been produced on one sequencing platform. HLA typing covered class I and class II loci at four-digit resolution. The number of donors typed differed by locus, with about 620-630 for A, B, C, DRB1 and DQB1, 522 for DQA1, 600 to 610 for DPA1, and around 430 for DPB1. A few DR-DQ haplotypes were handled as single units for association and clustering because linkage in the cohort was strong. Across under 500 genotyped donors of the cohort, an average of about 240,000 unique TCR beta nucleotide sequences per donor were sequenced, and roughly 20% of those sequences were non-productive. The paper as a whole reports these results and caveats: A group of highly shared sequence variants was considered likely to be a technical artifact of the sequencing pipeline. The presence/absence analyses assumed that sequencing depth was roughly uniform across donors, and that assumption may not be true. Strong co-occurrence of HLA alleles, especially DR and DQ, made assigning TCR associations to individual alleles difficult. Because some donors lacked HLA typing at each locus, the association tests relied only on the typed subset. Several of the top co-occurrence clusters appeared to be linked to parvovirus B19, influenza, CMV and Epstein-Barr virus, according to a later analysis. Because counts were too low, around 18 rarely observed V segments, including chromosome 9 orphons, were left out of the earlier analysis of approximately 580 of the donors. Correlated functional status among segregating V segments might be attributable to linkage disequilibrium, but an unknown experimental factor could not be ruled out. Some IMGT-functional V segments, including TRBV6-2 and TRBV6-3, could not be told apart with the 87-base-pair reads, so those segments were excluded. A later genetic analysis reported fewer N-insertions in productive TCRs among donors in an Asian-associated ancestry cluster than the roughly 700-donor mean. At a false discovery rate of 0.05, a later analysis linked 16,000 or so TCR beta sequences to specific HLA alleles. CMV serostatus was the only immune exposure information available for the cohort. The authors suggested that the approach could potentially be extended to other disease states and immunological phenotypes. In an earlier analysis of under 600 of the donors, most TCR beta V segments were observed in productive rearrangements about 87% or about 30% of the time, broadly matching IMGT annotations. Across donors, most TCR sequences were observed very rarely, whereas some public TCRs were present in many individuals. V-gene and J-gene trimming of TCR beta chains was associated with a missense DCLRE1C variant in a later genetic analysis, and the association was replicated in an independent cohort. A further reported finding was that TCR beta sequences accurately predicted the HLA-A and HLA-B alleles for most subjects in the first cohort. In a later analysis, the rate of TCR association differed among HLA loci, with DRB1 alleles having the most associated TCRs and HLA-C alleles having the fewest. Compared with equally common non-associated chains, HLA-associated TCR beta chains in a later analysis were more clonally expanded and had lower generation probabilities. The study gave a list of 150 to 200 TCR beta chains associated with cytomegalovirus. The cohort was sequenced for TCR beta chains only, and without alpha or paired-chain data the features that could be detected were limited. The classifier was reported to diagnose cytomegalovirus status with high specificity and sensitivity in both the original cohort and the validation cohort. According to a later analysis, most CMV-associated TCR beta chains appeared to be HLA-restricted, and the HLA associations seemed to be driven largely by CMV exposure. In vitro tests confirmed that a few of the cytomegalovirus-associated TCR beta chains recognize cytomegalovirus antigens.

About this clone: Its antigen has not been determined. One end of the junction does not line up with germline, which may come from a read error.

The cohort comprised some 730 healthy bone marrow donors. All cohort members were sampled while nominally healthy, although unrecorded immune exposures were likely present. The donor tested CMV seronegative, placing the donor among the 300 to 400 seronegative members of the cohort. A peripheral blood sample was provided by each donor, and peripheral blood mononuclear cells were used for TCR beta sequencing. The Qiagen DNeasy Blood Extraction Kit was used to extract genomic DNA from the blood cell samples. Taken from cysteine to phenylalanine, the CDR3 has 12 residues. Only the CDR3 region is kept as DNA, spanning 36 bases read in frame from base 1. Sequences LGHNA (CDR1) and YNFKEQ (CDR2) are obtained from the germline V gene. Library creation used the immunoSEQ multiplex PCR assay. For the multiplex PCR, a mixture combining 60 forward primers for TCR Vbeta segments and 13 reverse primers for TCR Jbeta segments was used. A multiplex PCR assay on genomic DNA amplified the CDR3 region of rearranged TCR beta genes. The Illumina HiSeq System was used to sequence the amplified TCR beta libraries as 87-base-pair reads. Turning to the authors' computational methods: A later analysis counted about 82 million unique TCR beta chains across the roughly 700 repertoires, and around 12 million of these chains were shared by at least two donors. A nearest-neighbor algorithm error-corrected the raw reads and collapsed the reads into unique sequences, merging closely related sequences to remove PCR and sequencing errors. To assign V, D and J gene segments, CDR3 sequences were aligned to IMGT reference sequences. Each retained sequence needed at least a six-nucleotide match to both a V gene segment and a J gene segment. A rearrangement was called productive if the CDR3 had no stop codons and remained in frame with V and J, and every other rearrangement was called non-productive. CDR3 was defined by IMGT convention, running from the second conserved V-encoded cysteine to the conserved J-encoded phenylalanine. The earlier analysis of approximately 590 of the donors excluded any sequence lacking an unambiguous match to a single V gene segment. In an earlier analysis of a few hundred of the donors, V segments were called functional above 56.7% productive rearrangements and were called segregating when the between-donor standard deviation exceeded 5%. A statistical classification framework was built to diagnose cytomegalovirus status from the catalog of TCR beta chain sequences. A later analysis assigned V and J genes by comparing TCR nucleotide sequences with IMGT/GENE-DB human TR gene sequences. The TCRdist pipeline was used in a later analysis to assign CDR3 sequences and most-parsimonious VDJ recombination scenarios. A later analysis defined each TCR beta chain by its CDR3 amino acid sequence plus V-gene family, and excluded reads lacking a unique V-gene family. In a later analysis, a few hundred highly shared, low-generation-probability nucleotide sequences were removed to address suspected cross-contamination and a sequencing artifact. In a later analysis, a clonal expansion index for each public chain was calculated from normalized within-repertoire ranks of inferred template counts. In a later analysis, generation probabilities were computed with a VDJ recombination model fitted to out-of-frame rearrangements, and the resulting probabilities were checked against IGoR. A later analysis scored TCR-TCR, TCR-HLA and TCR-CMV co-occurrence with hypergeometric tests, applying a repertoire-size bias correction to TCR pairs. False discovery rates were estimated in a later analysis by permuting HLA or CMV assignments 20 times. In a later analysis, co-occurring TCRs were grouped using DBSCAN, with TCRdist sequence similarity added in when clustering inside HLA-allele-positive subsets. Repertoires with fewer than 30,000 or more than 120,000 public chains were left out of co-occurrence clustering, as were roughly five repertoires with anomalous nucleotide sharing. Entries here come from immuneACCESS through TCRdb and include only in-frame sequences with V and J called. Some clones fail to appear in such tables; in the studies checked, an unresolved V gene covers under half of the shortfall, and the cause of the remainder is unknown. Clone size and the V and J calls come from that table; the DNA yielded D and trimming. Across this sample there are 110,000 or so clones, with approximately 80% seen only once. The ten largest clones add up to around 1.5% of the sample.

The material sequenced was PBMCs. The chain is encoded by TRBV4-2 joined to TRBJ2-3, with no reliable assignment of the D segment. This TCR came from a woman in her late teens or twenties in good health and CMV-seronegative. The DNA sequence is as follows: TGTGCCAGCAGCAAAGAACGGGTATCGACTGAATTT. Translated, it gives CASSKERVSTEF.